This T cell receptor beta chain was recorded in a study of Graves' ophthalmopathy and Graves' hyperthyroidism. Trimming cost V 5 bases and J 5 bases; bases outside gene matches: 8. The length of the CDR3 is 14 residues. Germline assignment: CDR1 SEHNR and CDR2 FQNEAQ (reference sequence). As the template, RNA transcripts were used to amplify TCR beta CDR3 regions. HTBI-primed first-round RT-PCR preceded second-round multiplex PCR. MiXCR, run by TCRdb on the multiplex PCR reads, gives a single entry per CDR3 protein. The sample has about 230,000 distinct CDR3 sequences; around 50% are singletons. The chain combines TRBV7-9 with TRBJ2-7; the match to TRBD1 covers 8 bases. This clonotype was obtained from an adult man with Graves' ophthalmopathy. Material for sequencing was peripheral blood. CDR3 protein: CASSIGQGMNEQYF. DNA of the CDR3: TGTGCCAGCAGCATAGGACAGGGAATGAACGAGCAGTACTTC.